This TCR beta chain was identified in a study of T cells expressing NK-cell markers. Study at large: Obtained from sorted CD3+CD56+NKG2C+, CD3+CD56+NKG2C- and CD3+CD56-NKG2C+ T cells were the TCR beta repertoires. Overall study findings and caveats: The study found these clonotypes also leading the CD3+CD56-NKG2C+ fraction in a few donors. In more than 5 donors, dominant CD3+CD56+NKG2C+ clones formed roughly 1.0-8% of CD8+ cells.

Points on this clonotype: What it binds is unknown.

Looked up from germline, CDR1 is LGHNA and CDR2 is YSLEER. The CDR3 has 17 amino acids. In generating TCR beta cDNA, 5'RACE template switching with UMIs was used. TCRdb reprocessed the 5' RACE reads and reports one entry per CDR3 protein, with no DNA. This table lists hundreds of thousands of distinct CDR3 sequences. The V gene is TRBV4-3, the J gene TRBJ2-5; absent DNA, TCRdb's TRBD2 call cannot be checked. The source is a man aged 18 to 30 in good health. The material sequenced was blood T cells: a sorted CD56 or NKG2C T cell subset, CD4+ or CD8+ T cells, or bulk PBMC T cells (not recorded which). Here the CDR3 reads CASSHGLAGGSQETQYF.